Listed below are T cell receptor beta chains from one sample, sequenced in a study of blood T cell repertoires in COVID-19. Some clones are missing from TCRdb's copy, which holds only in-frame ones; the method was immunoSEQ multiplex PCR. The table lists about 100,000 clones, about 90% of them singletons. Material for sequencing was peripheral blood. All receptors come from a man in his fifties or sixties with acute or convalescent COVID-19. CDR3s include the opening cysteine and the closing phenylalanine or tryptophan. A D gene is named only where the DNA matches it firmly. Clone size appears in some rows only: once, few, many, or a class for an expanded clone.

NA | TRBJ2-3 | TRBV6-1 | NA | CASSEGWGVADTQYF | TGTGCCAGCAGTGAAGGCTGGGGAGTTGCAGATACGCAGTATTTT
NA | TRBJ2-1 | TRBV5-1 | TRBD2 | CASSRGGPGEQFF | TGCGCCAGCAGTAGGGGAGGGCCGGGTGAGCAGTTCTTC
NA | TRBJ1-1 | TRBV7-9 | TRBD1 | CASSLTGGSNTEAFF | TGTGCCAGCAGCTTAACAGGGGGATCGAACACTGAAGCTTTCTTT
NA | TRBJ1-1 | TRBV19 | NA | CASSTRAKPEAFF | TGTGCCAGTAGTACCCGCGCCAAGCCTGAAGCTTTCTTT
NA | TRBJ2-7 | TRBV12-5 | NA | CASGLERNIYEQYF | TGTGCTAGTGGTTTGGAGAGGAACATCTACGAGCAGTACTTC
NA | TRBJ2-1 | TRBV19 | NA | CASSATGSYNEQFF | TGTGCCAGTAGTGCCACAGGGTCCTACAATGAGCAGTTCTTC
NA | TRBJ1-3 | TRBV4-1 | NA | CASSLGGGSGNTIYF | TGCGCCAGCAGTCTTGGGGGGGGCTCTGGAAACACCATATATTTT
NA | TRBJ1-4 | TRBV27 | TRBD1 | CASSPDRGDNEKLFF | TGTGCCAGCAGTCCGGACAGGGGGGATAATGAAAAACTGTTTTTT
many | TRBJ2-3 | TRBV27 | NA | CASSPRGDTQYF | TGTGCCAGCAGTCCTCGCGGAGATACGCAGTATTTT
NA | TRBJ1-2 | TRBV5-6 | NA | CASSLGSQGANYGYTF | TGTGCCAGCAGCCTCGGGTCCCAGGGCGCTAACTATGGCTACACCTTC
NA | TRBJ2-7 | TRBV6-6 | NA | CASSPGIPYEQYF | TGTGCCAGCAGTCCAGGGATCCCCTACGAGCAGTACTTC
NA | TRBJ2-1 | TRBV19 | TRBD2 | CASSGLAGVDEQFF | TGTGCCAGTAGTGGGCTAGCGGGAGTGGATGAGCAGTTCTTC
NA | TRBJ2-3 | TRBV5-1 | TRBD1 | CASSLVGQATDTQYF | TGCGCCAGCAGCTTGGTCGGACAGGCTACAGATACGCAGTATTTT
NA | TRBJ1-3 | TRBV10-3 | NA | CAISSRGAGNTIYF | TGTGCCATCAGTAGCAGGGGTGCTGGAAACACCATATATTTT
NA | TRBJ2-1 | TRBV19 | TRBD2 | CATQTTSGVYNEQFF | TGTGCCACCCAAACGACTAGCGGGGTCTACAATGAGCAGTTCTTC
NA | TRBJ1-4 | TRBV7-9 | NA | CASSLGGRGNEKLFF | TGTGCCAGCAGCTTAGGTGGCAGGGGTAATGAAAAACTGTTTTTT
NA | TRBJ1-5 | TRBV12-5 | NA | CASGQGQYSNQPQHF | TGTGCTAGTGGTCAGGGACAATATAGCAATCAGCCCCAGCATTTT
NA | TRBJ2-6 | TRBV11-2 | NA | CASSLSNSGANVLTF | TGTGCCAGCAGCTTATCTAACTCTGGGGCCAACGTCCTGACTTTC
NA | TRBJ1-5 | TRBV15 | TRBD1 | CATSARDRISPQHF | TGTGCCACCAGCGCCCGGGACAGAATCAGCCCCCAGCATTTT
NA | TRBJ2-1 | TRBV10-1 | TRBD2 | CASRAGGLGNEQFF | TGCGCCAGCAGGGCGGGAGGGCTGGGGAATGAGCAGTTCTTC
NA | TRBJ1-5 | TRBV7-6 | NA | CASGTGLGDSNQPQHF | TGTGCCAGCGGAACAGGGTTGGGGGATAGCAATCAGCCCCAGCATTTT
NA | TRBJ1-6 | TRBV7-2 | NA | CASSLGPTPLHF | TGTGCCAGCAGCTTAGGCCCTACCCCCCTCCACTTT
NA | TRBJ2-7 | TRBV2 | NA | CASSEGRYEQYF | TGTGCCAGCAGTGAGGGGAGGTACGAGCAGTACTTC
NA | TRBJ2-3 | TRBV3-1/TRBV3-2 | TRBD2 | CASSQNLAGVDTQYF | TGTGCCAGCAGCCAAAATCTAGCGGGAGTGGATACGCAGTATTTT
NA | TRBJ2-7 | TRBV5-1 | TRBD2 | CASSYAGEAYEQYF | TGCGCCAGCAGCTACGCGGGAGAGGCCTACGAGCAGTACTTC
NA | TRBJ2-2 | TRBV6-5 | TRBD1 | CASSLETGPTGELFF | TGTGCCAGCAGCCTCGAGACAGGGCCCACCGGGGAGCTGTTTTTT
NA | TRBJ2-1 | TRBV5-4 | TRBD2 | CASSRGLGENEQFF | TGTGCCAGCAGCAGAGGACTAGGGGAGAATGAGCAGTTCTTC
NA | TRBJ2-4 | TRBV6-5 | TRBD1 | CASKDRGFAKNIQYF | TGTGCCAGCAAAGACAGGGGGTTTGCCAAAAACATTCAGTACTTC
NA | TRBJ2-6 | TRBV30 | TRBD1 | CAWSGDRRVSGANVLTF | TGTGCCTGGAGTGGGGACAGGAGAGTCTCTGGGGCCAACGTCCTGACTTTC
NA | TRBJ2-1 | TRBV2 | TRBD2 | CASSEGLAGGIEQFF | TGTGCCAGCAGTGAAGGTCTAGCGGGAGGAATTGAGCAGTTCTTC
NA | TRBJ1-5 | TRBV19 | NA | CATLPNYGQPNQPQHF | TGTGCCACCTTACCAAACTACGGACAGCCCAATCAGCCCCAGCATTTT
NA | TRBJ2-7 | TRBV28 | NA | CASTLGGNHEQYF | TGTGCCAGCACCCTTGGAGGAAATCACGAGCAGTACTTC
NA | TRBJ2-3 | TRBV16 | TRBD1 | CASSQSRTGHDTQYF | TGTGCCAGCAGCCAATCTCGGACAGGGCATGATACGCAGTATTTT
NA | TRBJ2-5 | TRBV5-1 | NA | CASSTTSIPQETQYF | TGCGCCAGCAGCACCACTAGCATTCCACAAGAGACCCAGTACTTC
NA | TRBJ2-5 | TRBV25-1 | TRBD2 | CASSEARGLAQETQYF | TGTGCCAGCAGTGAAGCGAGGGGACTAGCCCAAGAGACCCAGTACTTC
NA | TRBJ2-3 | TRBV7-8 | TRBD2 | CASSPGGSGTDTQYF | TGTGCCAGCAGCCCCGGGGGGTCTGGCACAGATACGCAGTATTTT
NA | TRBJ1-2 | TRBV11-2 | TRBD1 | CASSQRTGTGYTF | TGTGCCAGCAGCCAAAGGACAGGGACTGGCTACACCTTC
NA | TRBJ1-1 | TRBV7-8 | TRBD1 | CASSLADRASTEAFF | TGTGCCAGCAGCTTAGCCGACAGGGCGAGCACTGAAGCTTTCTTT
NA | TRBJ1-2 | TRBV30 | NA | CAWSTGNYGYTF | TGTGCCTGGAGTACAGGGAACTATGGCTACACCTTC
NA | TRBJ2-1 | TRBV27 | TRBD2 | CASSRLATPHEQFF | TGTGCCAGCAGTAGACTAGCCACGCCACATGAGCAGTTCTTC
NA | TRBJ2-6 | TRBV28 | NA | CASSVTGGAGANVLTF | TGTGCCAGCAGTGTCACCGGGGGAGCTGGGGCCAACGTCCTGACTTTC
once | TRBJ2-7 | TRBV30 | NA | CACSSGITGEQYF | TGTGCCTGCTCCTCCGGGATCACCGGGGAGCAGTACTTC
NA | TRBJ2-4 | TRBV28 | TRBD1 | CASSPRTGANIQYF | TGTGCCAGCAGTCCGCGGACAGGGGCAAACATTCAGTACTTC